This T cell receptor (beta chain) originates from a study of blood T cell repertoires in COVID-19. The junction had 4 bases not matched to a gene; V was cut back by 3 bases and J by 4 bases. The CDR3 loop spans 15 amino acids. Germline CDR1 reads SGHAT; CDR2 reads FQNNGV. This clone was detected only a few times. Clones were sequenced by immunoSEQ multiplex PCR, and TCRdb holds only the in-frame ones, with some missing. Among about 280,000 clones listed, roughly four fifths were seen once. The chain recombines TRBV11-2 with TRBJ1-3, with 9 bases that match TRBD1. The sequence was collected from a middle-aged man who had been exposed to COVID-19. Sample: PBMCs or T cells enriched from blood (not recorded which). As DNA, the CDR3 is TGTGCCAGCAGCTTGGGACAGGGCGGGGGAAACACCATATATTTT. Its protein is CASSLGQGGGNTIYF.